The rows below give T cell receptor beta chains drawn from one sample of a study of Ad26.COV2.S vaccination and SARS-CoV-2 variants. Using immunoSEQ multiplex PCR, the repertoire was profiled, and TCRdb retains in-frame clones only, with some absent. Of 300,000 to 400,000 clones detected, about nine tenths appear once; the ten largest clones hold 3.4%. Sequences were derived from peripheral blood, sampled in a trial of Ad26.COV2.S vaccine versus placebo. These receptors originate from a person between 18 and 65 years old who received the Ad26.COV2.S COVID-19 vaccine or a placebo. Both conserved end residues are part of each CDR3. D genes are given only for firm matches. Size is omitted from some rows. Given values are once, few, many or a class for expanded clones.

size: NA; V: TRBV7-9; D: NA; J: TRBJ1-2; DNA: TGTGCCAGCAGCCCCGGGGGGGGCCCCTATGGCTACACCTTC; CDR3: CASSPGGGPYGYTF
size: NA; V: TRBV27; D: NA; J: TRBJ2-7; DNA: TGTGCCAGCAGTTTTGGGTTCAACGATGGAGTTCGGTACTTC; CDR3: CASSFGFNDGVRYF
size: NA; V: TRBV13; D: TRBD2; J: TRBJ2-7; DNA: TGTGCCAGCAGCTCGGGACTAGCGGATTCCTACGAGCAGTACTTC; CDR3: CASSSGLADSYEQYF
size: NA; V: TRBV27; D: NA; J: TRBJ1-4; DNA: TGTGCCAGCAGAGTTTTAGGGAATGAAAAACTGTTTTTT; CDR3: CASRVLGNEKLFF
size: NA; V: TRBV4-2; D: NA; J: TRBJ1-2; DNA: TGTGCCAGCAGCCAAGAAGAGGGGCAGGTTTATGGCTACACCTTC; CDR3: CASSQEEGQVYGYTF
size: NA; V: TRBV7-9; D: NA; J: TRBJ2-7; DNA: TGTGCCAGCAGCCTTAATTCCTACGAGCAGTACTTC; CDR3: CASSLNSYEQYF
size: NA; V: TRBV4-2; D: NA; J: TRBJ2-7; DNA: TGTGCCAGCAGCCAAGAGGTAACGGGCGAGCAGTACTTC; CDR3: CASSQEVTGEQYF
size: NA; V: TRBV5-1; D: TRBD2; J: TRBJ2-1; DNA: TGCGCCAGCAGCTCCGGACTAGCGGGGGGGCACAATGAGCAGTTCTTC; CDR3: CASSSGLAGGHNEQFF
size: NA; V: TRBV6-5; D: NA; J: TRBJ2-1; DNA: TGTGCCAGCAGTTACTCATGGGGGGGGCACAATGAGCAGTTCTTC; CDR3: CASSYSWGGHNEQFF
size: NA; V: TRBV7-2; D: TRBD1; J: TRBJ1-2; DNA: TGTGCCAGCAGCTGGAAGGAGGGGGCTGGTGGCTACACCTTC; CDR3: CASSWKEGAGGYTF
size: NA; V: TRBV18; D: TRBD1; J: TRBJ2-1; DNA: TGTGCCAGCTCACCCCTGGGACAGGTAGGAATGGACAATGAGCAGTTCTTC; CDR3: CASSPLGQVGMDNEQFF
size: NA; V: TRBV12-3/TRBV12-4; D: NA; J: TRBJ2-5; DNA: TGTGCCAGCAGCCCAGGGTGGGAGACCCAGTACTTC; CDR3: CASSPGWETQYF
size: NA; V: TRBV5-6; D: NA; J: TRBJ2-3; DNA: TGTGCCAGCAGCTTGGATGGGGGGGCCGGTATTTTCACAGATACGCAGTATTTT; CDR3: CASSLDGGAGIFTDTQYF
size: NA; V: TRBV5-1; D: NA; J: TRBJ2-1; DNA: TGCGCCAGCAGCTTGGCCTGGACTGTGGCCTACAATGAGCAGTTCTTC; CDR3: CASSLAWTVAYNEQFF
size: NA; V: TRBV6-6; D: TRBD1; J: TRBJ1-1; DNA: TGTGCCAGCGGGGACAGGGAGAACACTGAAGCTTTCTTT; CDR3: CASGDRENTEAFF
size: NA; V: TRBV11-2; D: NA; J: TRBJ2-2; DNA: TGTGCCAGCAGCTTAGGGGACCTCAGGCGGACCGGGGAGCTGTTTTTT; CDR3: CASSLGDLRRTGELFF
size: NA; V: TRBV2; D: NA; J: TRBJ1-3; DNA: TGTGCCAGCAGCGTGACAAGGACGAGCGACACCATATATTTT; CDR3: CASSVTRTSDTIYF
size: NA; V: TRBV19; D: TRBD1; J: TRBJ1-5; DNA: TGTGCCAGTTTCGGGTGGGACAGGGATCAGCCCCAGCATTTT; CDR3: CASFGWDRDQPQHF
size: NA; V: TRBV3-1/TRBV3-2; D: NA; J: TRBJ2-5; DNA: TGTGCCAGCAGCCCCCTCCTGAATGTCGCGGGGAGAGAGACCCAGTACTTC; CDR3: CASSPLLNVAGRETQYF
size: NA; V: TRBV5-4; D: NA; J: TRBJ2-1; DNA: TGTGCCAGCAGCTTTGTGACAGGTCACAATGAGCAGTTCTTC; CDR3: CASSFVTGHNEQFF
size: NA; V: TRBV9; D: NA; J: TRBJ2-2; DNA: TGTGCCAGCAGCCGGGACGGAAGCAACGGGGAGCTGTTTTTT; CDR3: CASSRDGSNGELFF
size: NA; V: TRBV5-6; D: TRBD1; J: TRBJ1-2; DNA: TGTGCCAGCAGCCCGGGGACAGGACTCCGGTATGGCTACACCTTC; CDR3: CASSPGTGLRYGYTF
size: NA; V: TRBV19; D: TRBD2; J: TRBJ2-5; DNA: TGTGCCAGTAGCCGCGGGGGGGCTAGGGCTGAGACCCAGTACTTC; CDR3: CASSRGGARAETQYF
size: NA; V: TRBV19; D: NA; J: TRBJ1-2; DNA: TGTGCCAGTAGTATCTCCTTCGACAGGCCCAACTATGGCTACACCTTC; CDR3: CASSISFDRPNYGYTF
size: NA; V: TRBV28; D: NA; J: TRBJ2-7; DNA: TGTGCCAGCAGTGGGCCGGGACCCGTCTCCGAGCAGTACTTC; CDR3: CASSGPGPVSEQYF
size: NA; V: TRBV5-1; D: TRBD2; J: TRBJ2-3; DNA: TGCGCTACTGGTAGCGGGGGTACAACAGATACGCAGTATTTT; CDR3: CATGSGGTTDTQYF
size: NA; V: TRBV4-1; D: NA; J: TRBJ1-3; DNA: TGCGCCAGCAGCCGGAATTCACAATTCTCTGGAAACACCATATATTTT; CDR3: CASSRNSQFSGNTIYF
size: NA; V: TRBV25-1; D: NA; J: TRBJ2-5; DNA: TGTGCCAGCAGTGAATTGTCCGAAGAGACCCAGTACTTC; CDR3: CASSELSEETQYF
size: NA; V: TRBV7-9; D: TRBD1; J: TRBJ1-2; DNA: TGTGCGAGCATCCCCGGGACCGGGACAGGTAATGGCTACACCTTC; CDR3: CASIPGTGTGNGYTF
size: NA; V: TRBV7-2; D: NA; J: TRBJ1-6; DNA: TGTGCCAGCAGCTGGGGTCCGGGAAGGTCACCCCTCCACTTT; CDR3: CASSWGPGRSPLHF
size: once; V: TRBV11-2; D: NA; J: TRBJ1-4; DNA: TGTGCCAGCAGCTTAGGAACTGTTAATGAAAAACTGTTTTTT; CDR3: CASSLGTVNEKLFF
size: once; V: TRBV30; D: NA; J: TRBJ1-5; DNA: TGTGCCTGGAGTGTTGGACGGGGCAATCAGCCCCAGCATTTT; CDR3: CAWSVGRGNQPQHF